This T cell receptor beta chain is drawn from a study of CD8+CD57+ T cells in acquired aplastic anemia. About the study: Healthy donors had, on average, around 10 million reads for their CD4+ cells.

After removal of 8 bases from V and 6 bases from J, the junction contained 6 bases not matched to a gene. This CDR3 contains 13 residues. CDR1 is SGHVS and CDR2 is FNYEAQ in the germline V gene. Using genomic DNA as the template, TCR beta VDJ and CDR3 profiling was carried out. TCRdb redid the calling of the reads with MiXCR, one entry per CDR3 protein. The sample holds roughly 58,000 distinct CDR3 sequences, about 54% seen once. The sequenced sample consisted of sorted CD4+, CD8+, or CD8+CD57+ T cells (not recorded which) from PBMCs. The sequence was collected from a human donor in good health, serving as a control. The rearrangement joins TRBV7-6 to TRBJ1-4; 7 positions agree with TRBD1. CDR3 amino acids: CASRQGMDEKLFF. As DNA, the CDR3 is TGTGCCAGCCGACAGGGTATGGATGAAAAACTGTTTTTT. The variable domain in full, completed from reference TRBV7-6 and TRBJ1-4, reads GAGVSQSPRYKVTKRGQDVALRCDPISGHVSLYWYRQALGQGPEFLTYFNYEAQQDKSGLPNDRFSAERPEGSISTLTIQRTEQRDSAMYRCASRQGMDEKLFFGSGTQLSVL.